This T cell receptor beta chain originates from a study of T cells in Graves' hyperthyroidism and ophthalmopathy. This clonotype showed up many times. Amplified regions were TCR beta CDR3 sequences from RNA transcripts. With the HTBI primer set, the TCR CDR3 went through a first round of RT-PCR. TCRdb passed the multiplex PCR reads through MiXCR, listing each CDR3 protein once. The top ten clones hold 5% to 6% of a sample with some 420,000 distinct CDR3 sequences, approximately 14% of them seen once. The V segment lost 3 bases and the J segment 7 bases; nucleotides outside the gene matches: 11. The CDR3 consists of 15 residues.

The sample consisted of blood. The chain couples TRBV12-3 or TRBV12-4 to TRBJ2-7; 8 bases fit TRBD2. This clonotype was sampled from a young woman with Graves' hyperthyroidism. This chain's CDR3 is CASSLSAGGTREQYF. The DNA for the CDR3 is TGTGCCAGCAGTTTGTCGGCGGGAGGAACGCGGGAGCAGTACTTC.